These T cell receptor beta chains were read from a single sample in a study of shared clonotypes between healthy human individuals. Repertoires were generated with immunoSEQ multiplex PCR, while TCRdb's copy carries only in-frame clones and drops some. The top ten clones hold 24% of a sample with about 120,000 clones, approximately 70% of them seen once. Sequencing was performed on memory CD8+ T cells sorted from blood. These receptors originate from a woman in her 30s in good health. The CDR3 runs from the conserved cysteine through the conserved F or W. The D gene is left open where the match is weak. Part of the rows lack a size; the others show once, few, many or a class for expanded clones.

.	TRBD2	TRBV10-3	TRBJ2-7	CAISETSGSLYF	TGTGCCATCAGTGAAACTAGCGGGAGTTTATACTTC
few	.	TRBV6-5	TRBJ1-3	CASSAVSGNTIYF	TGTGCCAGCAGTGCAGTCTCTGGAAACACCATATATTTT
.	TRBD1	TRBV6-5	TRBJ1-5	CASSPQGGGNQPQHF	TGTGCCAGCAGTCCCCAGGGGGGGGGCAATCAGCCCCAGCATTTT
.	TRBD1	TRBV29-1	TRBJ1-5	CSAQTGEWNQPQHF	TGCAGCGCACAGACAGGGGAATGGAATCAGCCCCAGCATTTT
many	.	TRBV9	TRBJ2-6	CASSAGANVLTF	TGTGCCAGCAGCGCCGGGGCCAACGTCCTGACTTTC
once	.	TRBV10-2	TRBJ2-5	CASIRLKETQYF	TGCGCCAGCATTAGACTGAAAGAGACCCAGTACTTC
.	.	TRBV28	TRBJ2-3	CASIKTGSRTNTQYF	TGTGCCAGCATCAAAACAGGGTCCAGGACGAATACGCAGTATTTT
.	TRBD2	TRBV5-6	TRBJ2-1	CASSRLAGGTYNEQFF	TGTGCCAGCAGCCGACTAGCGGGAGGGACCTACAATGAGCAGTTCTTC
.	.	TRBV23-1	TRBJ2-1	CASSQSTGEQFF	TGCGCCAGCAGTCAATCAACAGGGGAGCAGTTCTTC
.	.	TRBV28	TRBJ2-7	CASSGFLGGRSYEQYF	TGTGCCAGCAGTGGTTTTTTAGGGGGGAGGTCTTACGAGCAGTACTTC
.	.	TRBV4-2	TRBJ2-1	CASSQYKLYNEQFF	TGTGCCAGCAGTCAATACAAGTTATACAATGAGCAGTTCTTC
once	.	TRBV28	TRBJ2-7	CASSLAAPTYEQYF	TGTGCCAGCAGTTTGGCCGCCCCCACCTACGAGCAGTACTTC
.	TRBD1	TRBV9	TRBJ2-7	CASSPKGQGVSYEQYF	TGTGCCAGCAGCCCCAAAGGACAGGGAGTGTCCTACGAGCAGTACTTC
many	TRBD2	TRBV29-1	TRBJ2-1	CSVVTSGDYNEQFF	TGCAGCGTCGTAACTAGCGGGGACTACAATGAGCAGTTCTTC
.	TRBD2	TRBV7-9	TRBJ2-3	CASSVERETDTQYF	TGTGCCAGCAGCGTCGAGCGGGAGACGGATACGCAGTATTTT
.	TRBD2	TRBV5-4	TRBJ2-1	CASSLLAGGPGEQFF	TGTGCCAGCAGCTTACTAGCGGGAGGGCCGGGTGAGCAGTTCTTC
.	.	TRBV6-1	TRBJ1-1	CASSESRTEAFF	TGTGCCAGCAGTGAATCCAGGACTGAAGCTTTCTTT
.	.	TRBV29-1	TRBJ2-5	CSVEDADSQETQYF	TGCAGCGTTGAAGATGCGGACAGCCAAGAGACCCAGTACTTC
.	TRBD2	TRBV27	TRBJ2-1	CASSPWTSGGLNEQFF	TGTGCCAGCAGTCCTTGGACTAGCGGGGGCCTCAATGAGCAGTTCTTC
.	.	TRBV25-1	TRBJ1-1	CASMLEPGPEAFF	TGTGCCAGCATGCTAGAACCCGGACCTGAAGCTTTCTTT
.	.	TRBV6-1	TRBJ2-2	CASSEGWETGELFF	TGTGCCAGCAGTGAAGGATGGGAAACCGGGGAGCTGTTTTTT
.	TRBD1	TRBV9	TRBJ2-3	CASSPPPGQESDTQYF	TGTGCCAGCAGCCCTCCCCCCGGACAGGAGTCAGATACGCAGTATTTT
.	TRBD2	TRBV29-1	TRBJ2-7	CSVESTSGGYEQYF	TGCAGCGTTGAAAGCACTAGCGGGGGCTACGAGCAGTACTTC
once	.	TRBV25-1	TRBJ2-1	CASSDVGGYEQFF	TGTGCCAGCAGTGATGTGGGGGGATATGAGCAGTTCTTC
few	TRBD1	TRBV28	TRBJ1-5	CASRAGTGGQPQHF	TGTGCCAGCAGGGCCGGGACAGGGGGCCAGCCCCAGCATTTT
.	.	TRBV19	TRBJ2-1	CASRSGTPVEQFF	TGTGCCAGTAGGTCCGGGACTCCGGTCGAGCAGTTCTTC
few	.	TRBV28	TRBJ2-7	CASSRRDYEQYF	TGTGCCAGCAGTCGCCGGGACTACGAGCAGTACTTC
few	TRBD2	TRBV6-4	TRBJ2-3	CASRPLAGGADTQYF	TGTGCCAGCAGGCCCCTAGCGGGAGGTGCAGATACGCAGTATTTT
many	.	TRBV5-1	TRBJ1-2	CASSRGSGVDGYTF	TGTGCCAGCTCTCGGGGTTCGGGAGTGGATGGCTACACCTTC
.	.	TRBV5-1	TRBJ2-7	CASSLIEQSSYEQYF	TGCGCCAGCAGCTTGATAGAACAGAGCTCCTACGAGCAGTACTTC
many	TRBD1	TRBV28	TRBJ2-7	CASSARIRTGDYEQYF	TGTGCCAGCAGTGCCCGTATCCGGACAGGGGACTACGAGCAGTACTTC
few	TRBD2	TRBV5-1	TRBJ2-3	CASRGEGRSTDTQYF	TGCGCCAGCCGGGGGGAGGGCCGGAGCACAGATACGCAGTATTTT
.	TRBD2	TRBV6-1	TRBJ2-1	CASIRLGLAMNEQFF	TGTGCCAGCATTCGTCTTGGACTAGCCATGAATGAGCAGTTCTTC
.	.	TRBV10-2	TRBJ2-6	CASSKRLTSNSRANVLTF	TGCGCCAGCAGTAAAAGGCTCACTTCTAACAGTCGGGCCAACGTCCTGACTTTC
few	.	TRBV6-1	TRBJ2-5	CASSEVGGAQETQYF	TGTGCCAGCAGTGAAGTGGGGGGGGCGCAAGAGACCCAGTACTTC
.	.	TRBV11-1	TRBJ2-6	CASSPGRRYSGANVLTF	TGTGCCAGCAGCCCGGGACGGAGGTACTCTGGGGCCAACGTCCTGACTTTC
.	.	TRBV16	TRBJ1-5	CASSQGTLGGFSNQPQHF	TGTGCCAGCAGCCAAGGGACGCTTGGGGGCTTCAGCAATCAGCCCCAGCATTTT
few	TRBD2	TRBV6-5	TRBJ2-1	CATFPGGGEPNEQFF	TGTGCCACCTTTCCGGGGGGAGGGGAGCCCAATGAGCAGTTCTTC
.	TRBD1	TRBV7-9	TRBJ1-1	CASSLGQGWTEAFF	TGTGCCAGCAGCTTAGGACAGGGATGGACTGAAGCTTTCTTT
.	.	TRBV7-9	TRBJ2-7	CASSADVAHRTF	TGTGCCAGCAGCGCGGACGTGGCCCACAGGACCTTC
.	.	TRBV6-6	TRBJ2-7	CASSHNHEQYF	TGTGCCAGCAGCCACAACCACGAGCAGTACTTC
.	.	TRBV11-1	TRBJ2-5	CASSRSTSEETQYF	TGTGCCAGCAGCCGTTCTACCAGCGAAGAGACCCAGTACTTC
.	.	TRBV30	TRBJ2-7	CAWKLTFYEQYF	TGTGCCTGGAAGTTAACTTTCTACGAGCAGTACTTC
.	.	TRBV15	TRBJ2-6	CATSPQQGSGANVLTF	TGTGCCACCAGCCCCCAACAGGGATCCGGGGCCAACGTCCTGACTTTC
.	TRBD2	TRBV4-1	TRBJ2-7	CASSQGSASGYEQYF	TGCGCCAGCAGCCAAGGTTCTGCTAGCGGGTACGAGCAGTACTTC
.	TRBD1	TRBV20-1	TRBJ1-2	CSAATRTGRTF	TGCAGTGCGGCAACCCGGACAGGTCGGACCTTC
.	TRBD2	TRBV11-2	TRBJ2-7	CASSPGLASAEQYF	TGTGCCAGCAGCCCGGGACTAGCATCAGCCGAGCAGTACTTC
.	.	TRBV28	TRBJ2-5	CASSDLIGWLPQETQYF	TGTGCCAGCAGTGACCTCATCGGTTGGCTTCCCCAAGAGACCCAGTACTTC
.	TRBD2	TRBV7-8	TRBJ2-7	CASSSPTGGPAEQYF	TGTGCCAGCAGCTCCCCCACGGGAGGGCCCGCCGAGCAGTACTTC